This T cell receptor beta chain appears in the sequencing data of a study of blood T cell repertoires in COVID-19. Whole-study context: Acute and convalescent COVID-19 specimens originated in the United States, Italy and Spain.

Data came from immunoSEQ multiplex PCR; TCRdb stores just in-frame clones and leaves some out. Here the sample spans under 200,000 clones, roughly 84% being singletons. CDR1 and CDR2 from the germline V gene are ENHRY and SYGVKD. The CDR3 totals 17 residues. V gave up 10 bases and J gave up 1 base; unmatched junction bases: 15. The rearrangement joins TRBV10-3 to TRBJ1-5, with 8 bases identical to TRBD1. The TCR originated in a woman aged 25 to 39 who had been exposed to COVID-19. Sequenced: PBMCs or T cells enriched from blood (not recorded which). CDR3 residues: CATRAGGGHLSNQPQHF. The CDR3 DNA is TGTGCCACAAGGGCAGGGGGCGGACACTTGAGCAATCAGCCCCAGCATTTT.